This T cell receptor (beta chain) was sequenced during a study of blood T cell repertoires in COVID-19. Across the whole study: T cells, B-cell-depleted T cells, or PBMCs supplied cDNA or gDNA.

Study processing details: Scientists estimated how many nucleated cells there were by amplifying reference gene primers. TCRdb keeps only in-frame clones here, not all; method: immunoSEQ multiplex PCR. That table supplies the V and J calls and clone size; D and trimming were determined from the DNA. The table lists some 270,000 clones, roughly nine tenths of them singletons, with around 8.8% in the top ten. In germline, CDR1 is SGHTA, CDR2 FQGNSA. V was pared by 4 bases and J by 3 bases, with 2 bases of the junction left unmatched. The CDR3 consists of 14 residues. The sequencing sample was made of peripheral blood. V usage is TRBV7-2 and J usage is TRBJ1-5; 8 bases match TRBD1. This receptor was identified in a middle-aged man with active or convalescent COVID-19. The CDR3 reads CASSSTGVNQPQHF. CDR3 DNA: TGTGCCAGCAGCTCGACAGGGGTCAATCAGCCCCAGCATTTT. Using reference TRBV7-2 and TRBJ1-5 for the parts outside the CDR3, the full variable domain is GAGVSQSPSNKVTEKGKDVELRCDPISGHTALYWYRQSLGQGLEFLIYFQGNSAPDKSGLPSDRFSAERTGGSVSTLTIQRTQQEDSAVYLCASSSTGVNQPQHFGDGTRLSIL.